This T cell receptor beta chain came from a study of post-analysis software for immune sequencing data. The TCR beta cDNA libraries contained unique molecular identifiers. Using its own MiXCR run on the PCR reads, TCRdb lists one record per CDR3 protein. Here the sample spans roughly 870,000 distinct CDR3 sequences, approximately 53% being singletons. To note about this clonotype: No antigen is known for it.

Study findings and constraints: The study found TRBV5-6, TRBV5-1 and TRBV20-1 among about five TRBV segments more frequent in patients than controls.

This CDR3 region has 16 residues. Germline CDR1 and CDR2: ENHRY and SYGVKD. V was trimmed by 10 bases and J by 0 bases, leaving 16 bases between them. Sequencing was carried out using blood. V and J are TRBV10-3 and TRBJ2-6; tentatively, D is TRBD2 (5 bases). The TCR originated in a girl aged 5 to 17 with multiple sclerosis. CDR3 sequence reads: CATGSDSASGANVLTF. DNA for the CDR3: TGTGCCACGGGGTCGGACTCCGCCTCTGGGGCCAACGTCCTGACTTTC.